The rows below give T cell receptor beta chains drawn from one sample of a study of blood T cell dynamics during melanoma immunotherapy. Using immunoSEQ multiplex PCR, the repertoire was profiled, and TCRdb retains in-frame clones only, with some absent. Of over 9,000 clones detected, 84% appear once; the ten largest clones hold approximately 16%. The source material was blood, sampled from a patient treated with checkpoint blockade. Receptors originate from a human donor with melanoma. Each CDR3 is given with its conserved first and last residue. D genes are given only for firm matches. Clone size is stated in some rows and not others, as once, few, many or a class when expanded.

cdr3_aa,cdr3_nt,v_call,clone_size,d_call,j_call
CASSPDRVGTDTQYF,TGTGCCAGCAGTCCGGACAGGGTTGGCACAGATACGCAGTATTTT,TRBV28,NA,TRBD1,TRBJ2-3
CASSSLARGLRYTEAFF,TGTGCCAGCAGTTCCCTCGCCAGGGGGCTGAGGTACACTGAAGCTTTCTTT,TRBV27,NA,TRBD1,TRBJ1-1
CASSGDFPYTGELFF,TGTGCCAGTAGTGGGGACTTCCCATACACCGGGGAGCTGTTTTTT,TRBV19,NA,NA,TRBJ2-2
CASNLSVPDNTEAFF,TGTGCCAGCAATCTCTCGGTACCGGACAACACTGAAGCTTTCTTT,TRBV6-4,NA,NA,TRBJ1-1
CASSQRGVAGARDTQYF,TGCGCCAGCAGCCAGAGGGGGGTAGCGGGGGCCCGAGATACGCAGTATTTT,TRBV4-3,NA,TRBD2,TRBJ2-3
CASRTGTYGYTF,TGTGCCAGCAGGACGGGGACTTATGGCTACACCTTC,TRBV25-1,NA,NA,TRBJ1-2
CASSLAQGVRSPLHF,TGTGCCAGCAGCTTAGCACAGGGGGTGCGGTCACCCCTCCACTTT,TRBV7-8,NA,TRBD1,TRBJ1-6
CASSLNIMQGGNSPLHF,TGTGCCAGCAGCTTGAATATCATGCAGGGAGGGAATTCACCCCTCCACTTT,TRBV5-5,NA,NA,TRBJ1-6
CASSIWDGENQPQHF,TGTGCCAGTAGCATCTGGGACGGCGAAAATCAGCCCCAGCATTTT,TRBV19,few,NA,TRBJ1-5
CASRRETSREQFF,TGTGCCAGCAGGCGGGAGACTAGCCGGGAGCAGTTCTTC,TRBV27,NA,TRBD2,TRBJ2-1
CASSLPPKEAFF,TGTGCCAGCAGTCTACCCCCAAAAGAAGCTTTCTTT,TRBV2,NA,NA,TRBJ1-1
CASSPFGQGSLNIQYF,TGTGCCAGCTCACCTTTTGGACAGGGCTCTCTAAACATTCAGTACTTC,TRBV18,once,TRBD1,TRBJ2-4
CASRRAGIYEQYF,TGTGCCAGCAGACGGGCAGGGATCTACGAGCAGTACTTC,TRBV11-3,NA,NA,TRBJ2-7
CASSRESRGAFF,TGTGCCAGCAGCCGAGAAAGCAGGGGGGCTTTCTTT,TRBV7-9,NA,TRBD1,TRBJ1-1
CASSRGTADTEAFF,TGTGCCAGCAGCCGCGGGACAGCAGACACTGAAGCTTTCTTT,TRBV6-5,NA,TRBD1,TRBJ1-1
CATSRDRAGNTIYF,TGTGCCACCTCTAGAGACAGGGCGGGAAACACCATATATTTT,TRBV19,few,TRBD1,TRBJ1-3
CASSAWDRWNQPQHF,TGTGCCAGTAGTGCTTGGGACAGATGGAATCAGCCCCAGCATTTT,TRBV19,few,TRBD1,TRBJ1-5
CASSDSSGGADEQFF,TGTGCCAGCAGTGACTCAAGCGGGGGGGCGGATGAGCAGTTCTTC,TRBV6-4,few,TRBD2,TRBJ2-1
CSARGDYEQYF,TGCAGTGCTAGGGGAGACTACGAGCAGTACTTC,TRBV20-1,NA,NA,TRBJ2-7
CASSPTVMNTEAFF,TGTGCCAGCAGCCCAACAGTTATGAACACTGAAGCTTTCTTT,TRBV6-5,NA,NA,TRBJ1-1
CASSYSPGFAAEYF,TGTGCCAGCAGTTACTCCCCGGGATTTGCGGCGGAGTACTTC,TRBV6-4,NA,NA,TRBJ2-7
CASSHFLGAGYSGANVLTF,TGTGCCAGCAGCCACTTCTTAGGGGCAGGCTACTCTGGGGCCAACGTCCTGACTTTC,TRBV7-9,NA,NA,TRBJ2-6
CASSPRTGTSGVETQYF,TGTGCCAGCAGCCCTCGAACCGGGACTAGCGGGGTCGAGACCCAGTACTTC,TRBV5-4,NA,TRBD2,TRBJ2-5
CASSLDRGSGELFF,TGTGCCAGCAGCCTCGACAGGGGTTCCGGGGAGCTGTTTTTT,TRBV7-7,NA,TRBD1,TRBJ2-2
CASSRGQLTEQYF,TGTGCCAGTAGTAGGGGACAGCTTACCGAGCAGTACTTC,TRBV19,NA,TRBD1,TRBJ2-7
CASSETGGTEAFF,TGCGCCAGCAGTGAAACAGGGGGCACTGAAGCTTTCTTT,TRBV4-3,NA,TRBD1,TRBJ1-1
CASSFGSKRWEAFF,TGTGCCAGCAGTTTCGGGAGTAAGCGGTGGGAAGCTTTCTTT,TRBV28,few,NA,TRBJ1-1